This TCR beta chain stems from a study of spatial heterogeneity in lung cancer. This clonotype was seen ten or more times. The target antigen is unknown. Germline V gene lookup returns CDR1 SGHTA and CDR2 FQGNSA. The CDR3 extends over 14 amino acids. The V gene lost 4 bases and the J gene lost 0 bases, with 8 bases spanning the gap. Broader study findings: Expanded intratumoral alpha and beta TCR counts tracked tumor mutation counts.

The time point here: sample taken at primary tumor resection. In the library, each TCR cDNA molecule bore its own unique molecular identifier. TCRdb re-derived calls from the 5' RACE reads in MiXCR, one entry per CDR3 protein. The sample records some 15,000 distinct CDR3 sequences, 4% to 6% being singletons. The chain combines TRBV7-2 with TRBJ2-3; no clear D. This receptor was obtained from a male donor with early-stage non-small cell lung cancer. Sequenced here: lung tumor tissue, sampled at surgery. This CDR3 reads CASSSGPSTDTQYF. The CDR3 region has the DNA TGTGCCAGCAGCTCCGGCCCTAGCACAGATACGCAGTATTTT.